The entry below gives a single TCR beta chain sequence along with its context. Its antigen remains unidentified. Blood RNA was derived from unsorted whole blood, and germline DNA was extracted too. Patients were chronically HBV-infected and treatment-naive. From approximately 0.5 ug of total RNA, TCR beta-specific cDNA was reverse-transcribed using a constant-region primer. Libraries of TCR beta came from three nested multiplex PCR rounds with slightly modified ARM-PCR. Running around 9 cycles apiece, the first two PCR rounds relied on TRBV1-TRBV30 forward primers together with a C-beta reverse primer. TCRdb called the multiplex PCR reads again in MiXCR, with one record for every CDR3 protein. Altogether 150,000 to 200,000 distinct CDR3 sequences are present, about 60% being singletons, with the ten largest covering approximately 68%. This sample was included in a study of tumor-infiltrating lymphocytes in primary liver carcinoma. Study-wide findings and caveats: Owing to bulk unsorted samples, no comparison was made between CD4+ and CD8+ repertoires. With p = 0.039, the top-250-clone fraction in tumors significantly exceeded that in blood.

CDR1 and CDR2 (germline): MNHEY, SVGAGI. Trimming removed 8 bases from V and 9 bases from J, with 17 bases in between. This CDR3 is 13 amino acids long. Sequenced sample: peripheral blood. This chain uses TRBV6-5 with TRBJ2-1; D is uncertain. The TCR comes from a man aged 40-50 years with primary liver carcinoma and hepatitis B virus infection. In DNA form, the CDR3 reads TGTGCCAGCGGACCGACCGACATTGGTGAGCAGTTCTTC. It codes for CASGPTDIGEQFF.